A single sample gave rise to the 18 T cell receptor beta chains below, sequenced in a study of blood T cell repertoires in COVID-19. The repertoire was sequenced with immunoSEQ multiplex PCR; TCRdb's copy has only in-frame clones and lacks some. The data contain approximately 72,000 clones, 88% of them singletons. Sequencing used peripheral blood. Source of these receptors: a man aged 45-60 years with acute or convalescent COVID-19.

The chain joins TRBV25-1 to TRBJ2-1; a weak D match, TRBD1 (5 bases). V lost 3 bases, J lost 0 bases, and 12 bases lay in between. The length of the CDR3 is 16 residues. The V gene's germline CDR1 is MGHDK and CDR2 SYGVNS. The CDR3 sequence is CASSDLRVSSYNEQFF. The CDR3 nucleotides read TGTGCCAGCAGTGACCTCAGGGTGAGCTCCTACAATGAGCAGTTCTTC.

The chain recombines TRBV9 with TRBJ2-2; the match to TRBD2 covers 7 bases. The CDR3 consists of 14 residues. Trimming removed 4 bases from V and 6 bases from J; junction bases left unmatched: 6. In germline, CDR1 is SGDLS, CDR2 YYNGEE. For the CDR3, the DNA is TGTGCCAGCAGCCGGGGGGAGGTGTCCGGGGAGCTGTTTTTT. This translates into CASSRGEVSGELFF.

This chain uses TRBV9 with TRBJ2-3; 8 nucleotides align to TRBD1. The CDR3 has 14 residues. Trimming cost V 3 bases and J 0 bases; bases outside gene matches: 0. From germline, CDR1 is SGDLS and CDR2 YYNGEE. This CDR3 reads CASSDRGSTDTQYF. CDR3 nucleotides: TGTGCCAGCAGCGACAGGGGGAGCACAGATACGCAGTATTTT. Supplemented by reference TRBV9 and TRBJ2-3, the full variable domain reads DSGVTQTPKHLITATGQRVTLRCSPRSGDLSVYWYQQSLDQGLQFLIQYYNGEERAKGNILERFSAQQFPDLHSELNLSSLELGDSALYFCASSDRGSTDTQYFGPGTRLTVL.

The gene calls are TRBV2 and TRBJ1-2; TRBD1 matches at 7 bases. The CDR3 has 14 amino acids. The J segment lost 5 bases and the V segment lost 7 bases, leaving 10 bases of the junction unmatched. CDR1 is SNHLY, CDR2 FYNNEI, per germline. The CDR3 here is CASTGDDRDYGYTF. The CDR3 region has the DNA TGTGCCAGCACGGGGGACGACAGGGATTATGGCTACACCTTC.

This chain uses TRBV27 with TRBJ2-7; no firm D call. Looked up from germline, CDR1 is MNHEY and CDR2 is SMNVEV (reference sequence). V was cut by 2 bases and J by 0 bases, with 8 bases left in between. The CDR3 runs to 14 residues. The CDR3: CASSLTSLSYEQYF. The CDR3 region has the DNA TGTGCCAGCAGTTTAACTTCCCTCTCCTACGAGCAGTACTTC.

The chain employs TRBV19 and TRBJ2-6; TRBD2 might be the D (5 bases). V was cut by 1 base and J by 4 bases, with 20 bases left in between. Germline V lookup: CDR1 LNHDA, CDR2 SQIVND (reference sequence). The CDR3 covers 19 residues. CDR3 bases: TGTGCCAGTAGTATAGGTCGAGGGAAAGCCCCCCTGGGGGCCAACGTCCTGACTTTC. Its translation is CASSIGRGKAPLGANVLTF.

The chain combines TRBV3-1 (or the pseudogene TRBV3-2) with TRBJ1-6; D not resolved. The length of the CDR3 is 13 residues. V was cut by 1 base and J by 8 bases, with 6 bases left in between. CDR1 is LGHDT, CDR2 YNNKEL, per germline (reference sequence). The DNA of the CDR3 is TGTGCCAGCAGCCAAGTTCTTGATTCACCCCTCCACTTT. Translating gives CASSQVLDSPLHF.

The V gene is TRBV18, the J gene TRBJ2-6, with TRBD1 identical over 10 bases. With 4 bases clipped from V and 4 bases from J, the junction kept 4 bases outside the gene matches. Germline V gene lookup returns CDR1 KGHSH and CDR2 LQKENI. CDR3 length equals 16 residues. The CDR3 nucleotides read TGTGCCAGCTCACGGGGGACAGGGGCCGGGGCCAACGTCCTGACTTTC. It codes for CASSRGTGAGANVLTF. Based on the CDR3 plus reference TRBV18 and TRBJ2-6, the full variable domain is NAGVMQNPRHLVRRRGQEARLRCSPMKGHSHVYWYRQLPEEGLKFMVYLQKENIIDESGMPKERFSAEFPKEGPSILRIQQVVRGDSAAYFCASSRGTGAGANVLTFGAGSRLTVL.

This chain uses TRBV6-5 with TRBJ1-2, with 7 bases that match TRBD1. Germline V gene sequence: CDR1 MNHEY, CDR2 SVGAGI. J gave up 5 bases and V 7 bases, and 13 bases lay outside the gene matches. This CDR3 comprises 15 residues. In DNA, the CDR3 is TGTGCCAGCACGTCAGGCTCGGGACAGTTATATGGCTACACCTTC. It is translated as CASTSGSGQLYGYTF.

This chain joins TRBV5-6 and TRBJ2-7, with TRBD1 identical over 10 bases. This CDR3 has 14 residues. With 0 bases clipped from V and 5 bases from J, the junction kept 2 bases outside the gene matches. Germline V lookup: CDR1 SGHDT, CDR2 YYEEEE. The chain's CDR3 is CASSLGQGAHEQYF. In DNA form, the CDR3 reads TGTGCCAGCAGCTTGGGACAGGGGGCCCACGAGCAGTACTTC. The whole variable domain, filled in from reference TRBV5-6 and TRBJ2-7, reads DAGVTQSPTHLIKTRGQQVTLRCSPKSGHDTVSWYQQALGQGPQFIFQYYEEEERQRGNFPDRFSGHQFPNYSSELNVNALLLGDSALYLCASSLGQGAHEQYFGPGTRLTVT.

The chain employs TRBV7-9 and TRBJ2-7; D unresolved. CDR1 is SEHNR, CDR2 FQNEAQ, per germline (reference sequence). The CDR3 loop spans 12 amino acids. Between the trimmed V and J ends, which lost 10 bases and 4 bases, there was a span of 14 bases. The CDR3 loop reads CATGWSIYEQYF. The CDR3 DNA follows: TGTGCCACCGGGTGGTCCATTTACGAGCAGTACTTC. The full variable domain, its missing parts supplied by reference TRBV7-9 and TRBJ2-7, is DTGVSQNPRHKITKRGQNVTFRCDPISEHNRLYWYRQTLGQGPEFLTYFQNEAQLEKSRLLSDRFSAERPKGSFSTLEIQRTEQGDSAMYLCATGWSIYEQYFGPGTRLTVT.

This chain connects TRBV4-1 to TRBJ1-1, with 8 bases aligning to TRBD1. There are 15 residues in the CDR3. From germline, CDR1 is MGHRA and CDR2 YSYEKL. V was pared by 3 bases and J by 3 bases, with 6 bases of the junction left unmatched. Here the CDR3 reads CASSQTGQADTEAFF. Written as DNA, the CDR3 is TGCGCCAGCAGCCAGACGGGACAGGCCGACACTGAAGCTTTCTTT.

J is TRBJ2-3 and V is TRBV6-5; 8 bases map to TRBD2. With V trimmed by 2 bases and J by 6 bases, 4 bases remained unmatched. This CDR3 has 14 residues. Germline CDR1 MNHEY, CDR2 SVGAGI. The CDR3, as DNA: TGTGCCAGCAGTTACGGGACTAGTCCCGATACGCAGTATTTT. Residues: CASSYGTSPDTQYF.

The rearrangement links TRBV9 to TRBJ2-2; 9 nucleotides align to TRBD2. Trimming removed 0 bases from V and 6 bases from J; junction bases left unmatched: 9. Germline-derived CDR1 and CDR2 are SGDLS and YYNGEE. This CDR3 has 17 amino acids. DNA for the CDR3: TGTGCCAGCAGCGTAGGAAGCGGGGGGCGGAATGCCGGGGAGCTGTTTTTT. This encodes CASSVGSGGRNAGELFF.

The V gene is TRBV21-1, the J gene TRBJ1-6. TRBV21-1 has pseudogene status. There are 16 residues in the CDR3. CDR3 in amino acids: CASSKASGGPFITLHF. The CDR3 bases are TGTGCCAGCAGCAAAGCTTCGGGGGGACCCTTCATCACACTCCACTTT.

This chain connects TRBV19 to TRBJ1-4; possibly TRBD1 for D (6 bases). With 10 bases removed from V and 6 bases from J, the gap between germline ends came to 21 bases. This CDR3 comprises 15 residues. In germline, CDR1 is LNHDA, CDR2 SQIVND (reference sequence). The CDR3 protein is CATRARGGSDEKLFF. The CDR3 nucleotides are TGTGCCACCCGGGCTCGGGGGGGCTCGGATGAAAAACTGTTTTTT.

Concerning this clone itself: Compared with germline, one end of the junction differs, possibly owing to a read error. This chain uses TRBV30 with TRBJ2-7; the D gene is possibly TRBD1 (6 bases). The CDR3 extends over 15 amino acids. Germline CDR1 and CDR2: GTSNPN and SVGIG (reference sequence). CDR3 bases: TGTGCCTGCAGTGCCGTTGGGACACGGGGTAGGGAGCAGTACTTC. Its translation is CACSAVGTRGREQYF.

CDR3 residues: CASSESSWATGELFF. The CDR3 region has the DNA TGCGCCAGCAGTGAGTCGTCGTGGGCGACCGGGGAGCTGTTTTTT. The J gene is TRBJ2-2, the V gene TRBV10-1; D remains unclear. Germline CDR1 and CDR2: WNHNN and SYGVQD (reference sequence). V was cut by 0 bases and J by 5 bases, with 10 bases left in between. This CDR3 region has 15 residues.